Reported below is one T cell receptor (beta chain). What antigen it recognizes has not been identified. Base qualities were left out, and no much larger clone turns up one base away. This sample was taken from a study of cytomegalovirus exposure and HLA in healthy donors (dated by TCRdb to the late 2010s). In terms of the full investigation: According to a later analysis, the roughly 120 validation repertoires were produced on the same platform as the 600 to 850 repertoires of the first cohort. The aim of the study was to test whether cataloging public T cell receptors could identify signatures of past pathogen exposure. Besides the first cohort of 666 subjects, a separate validation cohort made up of 120 different subjects was used. To predict cytomegalovirus infection status, the study brought together high-throughput TCR immunosequencing, statistical association of individual TCRs with disease status, and machine learning.

The full study reports these points: The study listed 150 to 200 TCR beta chains as associated with cytomegalovirus. A later analysis lacked HLA typing for the validation cohort, so it scored co-occurrence in that cohort across all 130 or so repertoires. In both the original and validation cohorts, the classifier was reported to diagnose cytomegalovirus status with high specificity and sensitivity. Three of the identified cytomegalovirus-associated TCR beta chains were confirmed in vitro to be specific for cytomegalovirus antigens. Most TCR sequences were observed very rarely across donors, whereas some public TCRs were present in many individuals. It was suggested by the authors that the approach could potentially be generalized to other disease states and immunological phenotypes. In a later analysis, TCRs clustered in the first cohort were found to also tend to co-occur in the 100 to 150 validation repertoires, with 90% to 95% of cluster scores above 0.

For CDR1 and CDR2, the germline V gene lists KGHSH and LQKENI. V loses 4 bases of germline sequence and J loses 2 bases, and the interval between the two ends is 13 bases. The CDR3 holds 15 amino acids from the cysteine to the phenylalanine. Of all the DNA, just the CDR3 is kept, 45 bases in frame from base 1. The donors were included in the validation cohort of 100 to 150 subjects, a group kept apart from the roughly 700-subject first cohort. The library was prepared using the immunoSEQ multiplex PCR assay. The original pipeline was this. A statistical classification framework was built to diagnose cytomegalovirus status from the catalog of TCR beta chain sequences. TCRdb took this table from immuneACCESS and kept in-frame rearrangements with V and J called. Such tables lack part of the clones; where checked against another copy, unresolved V genes explain under half of the gap, and the rest is unexplained. D and trimming were read from the DNA, whereas the V and J calls and clone size are those reported in that table. Counted in this sample were roughly 250,000 clones; 90% of them appeared once. Jointly, the top ten make up 0.35% to 0.45% of the sample.

The chain links TRBV18 with TRBJ2-3; a tentative D call is TRBD1 (5 bases match). The TCR originated in a woman aged 18-29 years in good health and CMV-seronegative. Sequencing used PBMCs. The nucleotide sequence is TGTGCCAGCTCACTGGTCGACAGAGACACAGATACGCAGTATTTT. Protein translation: CASSLVDRDTDTQYF. When the CDR3 is completed using the reference TRBV18 and TRBJ2-3 genes on either side, the full variable domain is NAGVMQNPRHLVRRRGQEARLRCSPMKGHSHVYWYRQLPEEGLKFMVYLQKENIIDESGMPKERFSAEFPKEGPSILRIQQVVRGDSAAYFCASSLVDRDTDTQYFGPGTRLTVL.